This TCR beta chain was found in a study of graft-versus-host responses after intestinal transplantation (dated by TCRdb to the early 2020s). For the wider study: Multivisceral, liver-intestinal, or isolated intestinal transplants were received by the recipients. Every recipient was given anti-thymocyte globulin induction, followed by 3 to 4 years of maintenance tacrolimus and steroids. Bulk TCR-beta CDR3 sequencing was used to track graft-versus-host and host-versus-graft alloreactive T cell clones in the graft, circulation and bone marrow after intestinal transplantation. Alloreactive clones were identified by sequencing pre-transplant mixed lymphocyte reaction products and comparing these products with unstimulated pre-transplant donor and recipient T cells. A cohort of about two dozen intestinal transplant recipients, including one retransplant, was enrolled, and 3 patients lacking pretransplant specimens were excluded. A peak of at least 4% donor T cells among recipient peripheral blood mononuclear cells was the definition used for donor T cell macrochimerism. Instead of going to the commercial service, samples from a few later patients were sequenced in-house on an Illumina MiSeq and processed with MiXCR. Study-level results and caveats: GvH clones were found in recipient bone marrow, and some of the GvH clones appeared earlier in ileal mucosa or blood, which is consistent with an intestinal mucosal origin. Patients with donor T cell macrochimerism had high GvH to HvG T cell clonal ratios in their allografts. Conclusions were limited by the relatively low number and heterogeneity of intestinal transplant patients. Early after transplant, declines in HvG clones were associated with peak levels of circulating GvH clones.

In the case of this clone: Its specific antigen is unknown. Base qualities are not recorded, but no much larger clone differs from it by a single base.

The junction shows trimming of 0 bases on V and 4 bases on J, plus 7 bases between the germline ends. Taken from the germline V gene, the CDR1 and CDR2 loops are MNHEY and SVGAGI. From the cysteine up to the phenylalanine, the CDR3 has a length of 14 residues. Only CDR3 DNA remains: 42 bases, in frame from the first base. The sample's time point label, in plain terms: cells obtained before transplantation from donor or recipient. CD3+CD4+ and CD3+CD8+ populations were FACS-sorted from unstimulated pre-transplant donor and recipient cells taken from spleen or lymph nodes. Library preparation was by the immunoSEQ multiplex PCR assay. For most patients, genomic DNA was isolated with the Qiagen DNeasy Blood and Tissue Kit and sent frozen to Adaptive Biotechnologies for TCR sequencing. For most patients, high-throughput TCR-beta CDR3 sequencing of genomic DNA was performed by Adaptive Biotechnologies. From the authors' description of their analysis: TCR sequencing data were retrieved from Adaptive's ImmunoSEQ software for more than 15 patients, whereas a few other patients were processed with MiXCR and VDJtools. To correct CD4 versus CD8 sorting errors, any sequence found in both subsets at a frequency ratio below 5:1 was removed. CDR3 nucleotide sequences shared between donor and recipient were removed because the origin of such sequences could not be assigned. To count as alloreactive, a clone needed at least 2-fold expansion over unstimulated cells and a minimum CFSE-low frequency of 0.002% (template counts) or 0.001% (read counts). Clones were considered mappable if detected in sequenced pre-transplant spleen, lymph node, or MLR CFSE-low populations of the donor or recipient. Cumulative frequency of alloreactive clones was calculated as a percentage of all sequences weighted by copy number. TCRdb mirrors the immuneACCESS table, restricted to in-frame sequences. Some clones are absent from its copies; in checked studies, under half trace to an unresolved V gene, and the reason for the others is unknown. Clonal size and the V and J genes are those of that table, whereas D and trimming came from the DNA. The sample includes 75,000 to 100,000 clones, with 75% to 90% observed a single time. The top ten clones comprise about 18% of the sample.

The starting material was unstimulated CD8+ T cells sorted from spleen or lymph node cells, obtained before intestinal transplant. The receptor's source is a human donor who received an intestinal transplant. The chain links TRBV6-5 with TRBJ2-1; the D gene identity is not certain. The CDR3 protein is CASSYSKFYNEQFF. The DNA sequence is TGTGCCAGCAGTTACTCGAAGTTTTACAATGAGCAGTTCTTC.